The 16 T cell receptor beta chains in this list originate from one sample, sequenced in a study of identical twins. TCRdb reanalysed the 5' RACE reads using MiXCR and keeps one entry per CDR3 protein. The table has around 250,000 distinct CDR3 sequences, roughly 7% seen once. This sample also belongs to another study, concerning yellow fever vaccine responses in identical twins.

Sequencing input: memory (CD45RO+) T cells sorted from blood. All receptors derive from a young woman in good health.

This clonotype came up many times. This CDR3 is CSVEGRDEKLFF. In DNA form, the CDR3 reads TGCAGCGTTGAAGGCCGGGATGAAAAACTGTTTTTT. The V call is TRBV29-1, the J call TRBJ1-4; D is undetermined. V shed 1 base and J shed 6 bases, with 6 bases lying between them. Per germline, CDR1 SQVTM and CDR2 ANQGSEA. The CDR3 covers 12 residues.

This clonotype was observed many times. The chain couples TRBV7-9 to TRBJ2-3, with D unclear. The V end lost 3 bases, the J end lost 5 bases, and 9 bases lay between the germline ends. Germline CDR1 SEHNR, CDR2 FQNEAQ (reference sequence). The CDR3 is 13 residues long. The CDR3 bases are TGTGCCAGCAGCTTTTTCGCATTAGATACGCAGTATTTT. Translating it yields CASSFFALDTQYF.

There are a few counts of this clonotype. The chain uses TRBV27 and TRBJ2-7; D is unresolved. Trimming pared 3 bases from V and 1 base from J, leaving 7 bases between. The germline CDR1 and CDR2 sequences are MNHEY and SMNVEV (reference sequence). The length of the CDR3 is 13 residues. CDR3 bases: TGTGCCAGCAGTTTGGCTAGATCCTACGAGCAGTACTTC. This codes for CASSLARSYEQYF.

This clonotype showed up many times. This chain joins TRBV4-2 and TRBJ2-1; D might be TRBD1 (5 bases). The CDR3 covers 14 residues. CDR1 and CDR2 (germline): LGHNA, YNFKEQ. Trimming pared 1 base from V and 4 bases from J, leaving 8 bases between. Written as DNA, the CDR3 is TGTGCCAGCAGCCAAGGCCCAGGGTACAATGAGCAGTTCTTC. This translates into CASSQGPGYNEQFF.

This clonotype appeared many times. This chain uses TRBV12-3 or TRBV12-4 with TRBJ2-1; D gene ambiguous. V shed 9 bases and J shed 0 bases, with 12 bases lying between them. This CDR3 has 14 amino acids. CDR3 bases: TGTGCCAGTGGCAAGGGAAGCTCCTACAATGAGCAGTTCTTC. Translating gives CASGKGSSYNEQFF.

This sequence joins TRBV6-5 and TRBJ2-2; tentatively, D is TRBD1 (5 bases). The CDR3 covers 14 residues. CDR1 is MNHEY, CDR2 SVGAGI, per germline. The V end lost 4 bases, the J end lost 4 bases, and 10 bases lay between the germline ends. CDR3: CASSSAGITGELFF. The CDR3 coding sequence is TGTGCCAGCAGTTCAGCAGGGATCACCGGGGAGCTGTTTTTT.

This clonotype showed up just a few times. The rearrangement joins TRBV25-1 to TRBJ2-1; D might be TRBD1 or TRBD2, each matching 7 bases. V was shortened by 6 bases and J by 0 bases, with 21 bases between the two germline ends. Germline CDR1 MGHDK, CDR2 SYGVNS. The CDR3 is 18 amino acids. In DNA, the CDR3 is TGTGCCAGCAGCCCCGTTCAGGGGGGGGAGAGCTCCTACAATGAGCAGTTCTTC. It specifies CASSPVQGGESSYNEQFF.

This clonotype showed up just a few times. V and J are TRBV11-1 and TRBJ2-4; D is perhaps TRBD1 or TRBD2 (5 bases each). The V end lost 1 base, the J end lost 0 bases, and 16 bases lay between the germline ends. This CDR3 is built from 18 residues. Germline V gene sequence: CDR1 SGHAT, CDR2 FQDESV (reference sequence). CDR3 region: CASSLGGLRTGAKNIQYF. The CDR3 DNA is TGTGCCAGCAGCTTAGGGGGGTTGCGCACCGGAGCCAAAAACATTCAGTACTTC.

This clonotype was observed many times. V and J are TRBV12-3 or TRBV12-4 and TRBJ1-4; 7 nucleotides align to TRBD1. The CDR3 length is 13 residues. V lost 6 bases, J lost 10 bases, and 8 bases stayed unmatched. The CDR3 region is CASRNRTGRKLFF. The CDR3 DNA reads TGTGCCAGCAGAAACCGGACAGGCCGAAAACTGTTTTTT.

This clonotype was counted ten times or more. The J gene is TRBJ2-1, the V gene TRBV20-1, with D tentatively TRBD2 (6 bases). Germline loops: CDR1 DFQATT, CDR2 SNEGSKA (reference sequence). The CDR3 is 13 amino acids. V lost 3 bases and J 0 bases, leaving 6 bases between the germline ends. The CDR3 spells CSASGSSYNEQFF. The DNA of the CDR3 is TGCAGTGCTAGCGGGAGCTCCTACAATGAGCAGTTCTTC.

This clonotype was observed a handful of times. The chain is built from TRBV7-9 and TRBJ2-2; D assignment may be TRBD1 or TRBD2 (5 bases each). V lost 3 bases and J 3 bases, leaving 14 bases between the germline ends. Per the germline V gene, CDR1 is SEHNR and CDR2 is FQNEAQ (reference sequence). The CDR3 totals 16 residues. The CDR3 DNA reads TGTGCCAGCAGCTTCTTGGGGGTGGCTGACACCGGGGAGCTGTTTTTT. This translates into CASSFLGVADTGELFF.

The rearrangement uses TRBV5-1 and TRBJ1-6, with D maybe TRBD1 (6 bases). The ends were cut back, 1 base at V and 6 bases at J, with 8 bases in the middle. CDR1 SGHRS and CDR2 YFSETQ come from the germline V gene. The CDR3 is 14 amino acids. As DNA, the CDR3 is TGCGCCAGCAGCTTGACAGGGATTAATTCACCCCTCCACTTT. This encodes CASSLTGINSPLHF.

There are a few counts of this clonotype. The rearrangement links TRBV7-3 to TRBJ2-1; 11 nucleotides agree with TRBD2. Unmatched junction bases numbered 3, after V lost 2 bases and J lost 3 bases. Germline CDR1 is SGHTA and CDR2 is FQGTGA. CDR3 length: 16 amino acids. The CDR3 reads CASSLPGLAGYNEQFF. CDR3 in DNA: TGTGCCAGCAGCTTACCTGGACTAGCGGGCTACAATGAGCAGTTCTTC.

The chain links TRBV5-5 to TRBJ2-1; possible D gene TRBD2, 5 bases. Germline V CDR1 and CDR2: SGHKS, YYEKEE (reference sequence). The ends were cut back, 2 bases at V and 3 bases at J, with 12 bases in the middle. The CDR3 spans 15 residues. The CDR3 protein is CASSFDGKNYNEQFF. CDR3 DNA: TGTGCCAGCAGCTTTGACGGGAAGAACTACAATGAGCAGTTCTTC.

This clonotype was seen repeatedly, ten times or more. As DNA, the CDR3 is TGTGCCAGCGGCAGGCTCACTGAAGCTTTCTTT. Encoded protein: CASGRLTEAFF. The V and J genes are TRBV12-3 or TRBV12-4 and TRBJ1-1, with D uncertain. Trimming removed 8 bases from V and 4 bases from J, with 8 bases in between. The CDR3 contains 11 residues.

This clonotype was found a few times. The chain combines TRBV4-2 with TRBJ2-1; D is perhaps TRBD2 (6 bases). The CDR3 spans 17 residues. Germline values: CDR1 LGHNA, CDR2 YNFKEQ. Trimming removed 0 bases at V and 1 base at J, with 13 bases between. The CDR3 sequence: CASSQDVESGSYNEQFF. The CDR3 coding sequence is TGTGCCAGCAGCCAAGATGTTGAAAGCGGGTCCTACAATGAGCAGTTCTTC.